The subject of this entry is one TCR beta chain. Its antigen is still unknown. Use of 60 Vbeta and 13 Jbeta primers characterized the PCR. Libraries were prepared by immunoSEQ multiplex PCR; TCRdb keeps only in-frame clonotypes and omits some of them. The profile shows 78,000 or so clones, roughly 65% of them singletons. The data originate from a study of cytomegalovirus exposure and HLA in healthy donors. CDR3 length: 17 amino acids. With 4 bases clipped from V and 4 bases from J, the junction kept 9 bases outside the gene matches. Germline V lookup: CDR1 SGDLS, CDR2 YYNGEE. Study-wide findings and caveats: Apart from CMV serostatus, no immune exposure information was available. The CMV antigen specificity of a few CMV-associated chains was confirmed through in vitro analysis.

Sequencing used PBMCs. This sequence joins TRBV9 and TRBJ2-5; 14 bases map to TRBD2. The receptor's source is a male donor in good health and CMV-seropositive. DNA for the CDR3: TGTGCCAGCAGCAGGGGGACTAGCGGGAGAGTGGGAGAGACCCAGTACTTC. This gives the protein CASSRGTSGRVGETQYF.